The 4 T cell receptor beta chains below all came from one sample that was sequenced in a study of blood T cells in healthy people across ages. For the second PCR, which ran for roughly 6 to 11 cycles, a sample-barcoded 5' primer and a J-beta primer mix were used. TCRdb reprocessed the 5' RACE reads via MiXCR and lists one record per CDR3 protein. The sample yields about 830,000 distinct CDR3 sequences, 58% seen once. Sample: blood. These receptors all come from a man aged 30 to 45 in good health.

With respect to this clonotype: A junction end diverges from the germline sequence, so it may reflect a read error. The chain combines TRBV12-3 or TRBV12-4 with TRBJ1-6, with D perhaps matching TRBD1 (5 bases). The CDR3 has 14 residues. CDR3 coding DNA: TGTGCCAGCAGCTTAGGGGAGGAGAATTCACCCCTCCACTTT. This sequence encodes CASSLGEENSPLHF.

This clonotype was seen more than once but under ten times. This chain uses TRBV7-9 with TRBJ2-5; D may correspond to TRBD1 or TRBD2 (5 bases each). From germline, CDR1 is SEHNR and CDR2 FQNEAQ (reference sequence). Trimming stripped 7 bases from V and 0 bases from J, with 27 bases between. The CDR3 runs to 19 residues. The CDR3 nucleotides read TGTGCCAGCACTAGGGCCGGAACAGGCGACTACCGATACCAAGAGACCCAGTACTTC. Translating gives CASTRAGTGDYRYQETQYF.

The V call is TRBV20-1, the J call TRBJ2-7, with TRBD2 matching over 8 bases. The CDR3 is 14 residues long. Germline assignment: CDR1 DFQATT and CDR2 SNEGSKA (reference sequence). V gave up 6 bases and J gave up 3 bases; unmatched junction bases: 10. Written as DNA, the CDR3 is TGCAGTGCAGGAATAGCGGGGAGGGTCTACGAGCAGTACTTC. Protein: CSAGIAGRVYEQYF.

The CDR3 is CSVPDRKYGYTF. The CDR3 DNA sequence: TGCAGCGTGCCGGACAGAAAATATGGCTACACCTTC. V and J are TRBV29-1 and TRBJ1-2; tentatively, D is TRBD1 (6 bases). Germline V gene sequence: CDR1 SQVTM, CDR2 ANQGSEA. CDR3 length: 12 amino acids. V dropped 6 bases and J dropped 5 bases, with 13 bases sitting between them.